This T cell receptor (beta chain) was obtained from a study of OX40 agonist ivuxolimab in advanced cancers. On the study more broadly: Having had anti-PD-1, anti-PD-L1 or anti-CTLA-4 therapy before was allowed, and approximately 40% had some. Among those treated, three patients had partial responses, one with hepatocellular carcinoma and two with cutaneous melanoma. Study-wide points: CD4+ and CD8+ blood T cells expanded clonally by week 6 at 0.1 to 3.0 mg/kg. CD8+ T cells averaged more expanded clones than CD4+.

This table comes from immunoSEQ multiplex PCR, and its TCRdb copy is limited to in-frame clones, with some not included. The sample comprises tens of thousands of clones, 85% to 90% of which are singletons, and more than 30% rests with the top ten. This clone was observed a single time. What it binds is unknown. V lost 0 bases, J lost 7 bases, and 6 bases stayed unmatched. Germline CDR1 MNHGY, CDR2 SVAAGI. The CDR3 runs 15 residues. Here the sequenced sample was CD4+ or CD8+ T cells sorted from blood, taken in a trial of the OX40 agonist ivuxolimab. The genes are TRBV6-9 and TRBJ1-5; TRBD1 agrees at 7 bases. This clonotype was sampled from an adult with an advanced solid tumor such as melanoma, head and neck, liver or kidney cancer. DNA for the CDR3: TGTGCCAGCAGTTATTCACGGGACAGTTCCCAGCCCCAGCATTTT. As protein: CASSYSRDSSQPQHF.